What follows are 25 T cell receptor beta chains derived from one specimen sequenced in a study of cytomegalovirus exposure and HLA in healthy donors. Primers included in the PCR were 60 Vbeta and 13 Jbeta primers. TCRdb keeps only in-frame clones here, not all; method: immunoSEQ multiplex PCR. Its clone listing holds 30,000 to 35,000 clones. Specimen: PBMCs. These receptors all come from a woman in her thirties or forties in good health and CMV-seropositive.

V usage is TRBV20-1 and J usage is TRBJ2-1; 10 bases map to TRBD2. This CDR3 has 11 amino acids. The germline CDR1 and CDR2 sequences are DFQATT and SNEGSKA (reference sequence). For the CDR3, the DNA is TGCAAAGCGGGAGGGGGGAATGAGCAGTTCTTC. The encoded protein is CKAGGGNEQFF.

The V gene is TRBV5-1, the J gene TRBJ2-7; the match to TRBD1 covers 9 bases. The V gene's germline CDR1 is SGHRS and CDR2 YFSETQ. V lost 4 bases and J lost 3; bases outside the gene matches: 5. The CDR3 runs to 14 residues. CDR3 DNA: TGCGCCAGCAGCCCGGGACAGGGCCTCTACGAGCAGTACTTC. Its protein is CASSPGQGLYEQYF. The entire variable domain, with the rest obtained from reference TRBV5-1 and TRBJ2-7, is as follows: KAGVTQTPRYLIKTRGQQVTLSCSPISGHRSVSWYQQTPGQGLQFLFEYFSETQRNKGNFPGRFSGRQFSNSRSEMNVSTLELGDSALYLCASSPGQGLYEQYFGPGTRLTVT.

This sequence joins TRBV9 and TRBJ1-2, with D perhaps matching TRBD1 (6 bases). Trimming pared 0 bases from V and 5 bases from J, leaving 20 bases between. CDR1 is SGDLS and CDR2 is YYNGEE in the germline V gene. The length of the CDR3 is 17 residues. This CDR3 is CASSVAQGHRTPYGYTF. The CDR3, as DNA: TGTGCCAGCAGCGTAGCTCAGGGACACCGAACCCCTTATGGCTACACCTTC.

J is TRBJ2-7 and V is TRBV28; the match to TRBD2 covers 10 bases. CDR3 length equals 16 residues. The trim removed 3 bases at V and 2 bases at J, leaving 7 bases unmatched. In germline, CDR1 is MDHEN, CDR2 SYDVKM. The CDR3: CASSFGGAGGAYEQYF. CDR3 nucleotide sequence: TGTGCCAGCAGTTTCGGGGGAGCGGGAGGGGCCTACGAGCAGTACTTC.

Comments on this clone: An end of the junction does not agree with germline; a read error may underlie this. The genes are TRBV7-7 and TRBJ2-3; 7 positions match TRBD1. The CDR3 contains 16 residues. Germline CDR1 and CDR2: SSHAT and FNYEAQ (reference sequence). CDR3 sequence reads: CASSKGTAPKVRRQYF. The DNA for the CDR3 is TGTGCTAGCAGCAAGGGGACAGCTCCCAAGGTCCGTAGGCAGTATTTT.

The chain joins TRBV19 to TRBJ1-1, with 9 nucleotides matching TRBD1. Germline assignment: CDR1 LNHDA and CDR2 SQIVND (reference sequence). The V and J ends lost 6 bases and 4 bases, in that order; junction bases with no gene match: 6. The CDR3 is 14 amino acids. The CDR3 DNA follows: TGTGCCAGTAGGATACAGGGGGCCCCCACTGAAGCTTTCTTT. Its protein is CASRIQGAPTEAFF.

V is TRBV5-6 and J is TRBJ1-1; maybe TRBD1 (5 bases). V gave up 0 bases and J gave up 5 bases, with 11 bases separating them. Germline V gene data show CDR1 as SGHDT and CDR2 as YYEEEE. This CDR3 is built from 14 residues. The CDR3 DNA is TGTGCCAGCAGCTTGGCCCGGCGGGGGACTGAAGCTTTCTTT. It yields the protein CASSLARRGTEAFF. Complete variable domain (other parts from reference TRBV5-6 and TRBJ1-1): DAGVTQSPTHLIKTRGQQVTLRCSPKSGHDTVSWYQQALGQGPQFIFQYYEEEERQRGNFPDRFSGHQFPNYSSELNVNALLLGDSALYLCASSLARRGTEAFFGQGTRLTVV.

The chain joins TRBV2 to TRBJ1-2; 9 nucleotides line up with TRBD1. Germline CDR1 is SNHLY and CDR2 is FYNNEI. The ends lost 10 bases at V and 8 bases at J; junction bases unmatched: 14. This CDR3 comprises 14 residues. CDR3 coding DNA: TGTGCCACCGCACCGGGACAGGGATCGGGGGGCTACACCTTC. Encoded protein: CATAPGQGSGGYTF.

The V and J genes are TRBV2 and TRBJ2-1, with 7 bases aligning to TRBD2. CDR1 is SNHLY and CDR2 is FYNNEI in the germline V gene. CDR3 length: 14 amino acids. Unmatched junction bases numbered 9, after V lost 6 bases and J lost 7 bases. Here the CDR3 DNA reads TGTGCCAGCAGGGGGGGGAAAGGGCGAAATGAGCAGTTCTTC. It specifies CASRGGKGRNEQFF.

The rearrangement links TRBV6-6 to TRBJ2-1; D might be TRBD2 (6 bases). The CDR3 totals 14 residues. Germline V gene lookup returns CDR1 MNHNY and CDR2 SVGAGI (reference sequence). Trimming stripped 6 bases from V and 6 bases from J, with 15 bases between. CDR3 bases: TGTGCCAGCAGACTCGGGAGAGGAGTCAATGAGCAGTTCTTC. Protein product: CASRLGRGVNEQFF.

The chain uses TRBV5-1 and TRBJ2-1; 9 bases align to TRBD2. Germline V gene data show CDR1 as SGHRS and CDR2 as YFSETQ. This CDR3 is built from 16 residues. Trimming cost V 2 bases and J 7 bases; bases outside gene matches: 10. The CDR3 sequence: CASSLLAGGPGNEQFF. In nucleotides, the CDR3 is TGCGCCAGCAGCTTATTGGCGGGAGGGCCGGGAAATGAGCAGTTCTTC.

V and J are TRBV5-1 and TRBJ1-2; 11 bases are shared with TRBD1. Looked up from germline, CDR1 is SGHRS and CDR2 is YFSETQ. J gave up 4 bases and V 4 bases, and 9 bases lay outside the gene matches. The CDR3 runs to 16 residues. The CDR3 is CASSPGQGGILYGYTF. CDR3 nucleotides: TGCGCCAGCAGCCCGGGACAGGGGGGGATCCTCTATGGCTACACCTTC.

The chain carries TRBV10-3 and TRBJ2-1; D remains ambiguous. The germline gives CDR1 ENHRY, CDR2 SYGVKD. The V and J ends lost 3 bases and 5 bases respectively, with 11 bases between them. This CDR3 has 14 residues. The CDR3 DNA reads TGTGCCATCAGTGACTCAAACACCGACAATGAGCAGTTCTTC. Amino acid sequence: CAISDSNTDNEQFF.

V gene TRBV2 combines with J gene TRBJ2-6; D is perhaps TRBD2 (6 bases). V dropped 6 bases and J dropped 0 bases, with 18 bases sitting between them. CDR1 and CDR2 from the germline V gene are SNHLY and FYNNEI. The CDR3 is 18 residues long. This CDR3 is CASSPPGTGSSGANVLTF. The CDR3 DNA reads TGTGCCAGCAGCCCCCCTGGGACTGGTAGCTCTGGGGCCAACGTCCTGACTTTC.

The chain has TRBV7-2 and TRBJ2-7; D is unclear. V lost 5 bases and J lost 4, with 9 bases in between. This CDR3 has 12 amino acids. The germline CDR1 and CDR2 sequences are SGHTA and FQGNSA. The CDR3 coding sequence is TGTGCCAGCAGCCCCAACACGTACGAGCAGTACTTC. This encodes CASSPNTYEQYF.

The chain employs TRBV7-3 and TRBJ2-3; TRBD2 aligns across 15 bases. V trimming: 6 bases; J trimming: 6 bases; junction bases outside the gene matches: 4. This CDR3 has 15 residues. Germline V CDR1 and CDR2: SGHTA, FQGTGA. The CDR3 nucleotides read TGTGCCAGCAGTCCCGGACTAGCGGGAGGGGATACGCAGTATTTT. It translates to CASSPGLAGGDTQYF.

The genes are TRBV5-4 and TRBJ1-2; perhaps TRBD1 as D (5 bases). The CDR3 loop spans 14 amino acids. Germline CDR1 reads SGHNT; CDR2 reads YYREEE (reference sequence). With 1 base removed from V and 5 bases from J, the gap between germline ends came to 12 bases. This CDR3 is CASSLLGVEYGYTF. For the CDR3, the DNA is TGTGCCAGCAGCTTGTTAGGGGTGGAATATGGCTACACCTTC.

The V and J genes are TRBV10-3 and TRBJ1-2, with 8 bases aligning to TRBD1. There are 12 residues in the CDR3. J lost 8 bases, V lost 4 bases, and 3 bases had no gene match. CDR1 and CDR2 from the germline V gene are ENHRY and SYGVKD. The CDR3 sequence: CAISADREGYTF. The DNA of the CDR3 is TGTGCCATCAGTGCGGACAGGGAAGGCTACACCTTC.

The chain combines TRBV6-1 with TRBJ2-5; 7 bases are shared with TRBD2. Germline trimming cut 8 bases from V and 2 bases from J; bases unmatched to any gene: 8. The CDR3 covers 14 residues. Per germline, CDR1 MNHNS and CDR2 SASEGT. CDR3 sequence (DNA): TGTGCCAGCCGGAGGGAGGGGAGTCAAGAGACCCAGTACTTC. Protein: CASRREGSQETQYF.

The chain combines TRBV5-4 with TRBJ1-2; TRBD1 matches 7 bases. Losses at the gene ends were 3 bases for V and 7 bases for J; bases not matched to a gene: 15. Germline-derived CDR1 and CDR2 are SGHNT and YYREEE (reference sequence). This CDR3 is 16 amino acids long. Here the CDR3 DNA reads TGTGCCAGCAGCTCCACCAAACAGGGGAGAGATAGTGGCTACACCTTC. It yields the protein CASSSTKQGRDSGYTF.

The CDR3 DNA sequence: TGTGCCAGCAGGACGCCGGGACAGGGCCTCAATGGCTACACCTTC. Translated: CASRTPGQGLNGYTF. The chain links TRBV6-6 to TRBJ1-2; 9 bases line up with TRBD1. Trimming cost V 6 bases and J 6 bases; bases outside gene matches: 11. Germline CDR1 is MNHNY and CDR2 is SVGAGI (reference sequence). The length of the CDR3 is 15 residues.

V gene TRBV5-6 combines with J gene TRBJ2-2, with a possible D match to TRBD2 (5 bases). This CDR3 is 15 amino acids long. The V gene lost 0 bases and the J gene lost 4 bases, with 10 bases spanning the gap. Per the germline V gene, CDR1 is SGHDT and CDR2 is YYEEEE. The CDR3 here is CASSLGLAGTGELFF. CDR3 coding DNA: TGTGCCAGCAGCTTGGGTCTAGCAGGCACCGGGGAGCTGTTTTTT.

The chain employs TRBV28 and TRBJ2-5; 7 nucleotides align to TRBD2. CDR1 and CDR2 from the germline V gene are MDHEN and SYDVKM. J was trimmed by 5 bases and V by 3 bases; bases with no gene match: 12. The CDR3 consists of 16 residues. Here the CDR3 DNA reads TGTGCCAGCAGTTTCCCCGGACTAGATGGGGTCGAGACCCAGTACTTC. Its protein is CASSFPGLDGVETQYF.

The chain employs TRBV19 and TRBJ1-1; 7 bases map to TRBD1. Trimming at V came to 6 bases and at J to 5 bases, leaving 3 bases not matched to a gene. In germline, CDR1 is LNHDA, CDR2 SQIVND (reference sequence). The CDR3 loop spans 12 amino acids. CDR3 sequence: CASRPQGTEAFF. CDR3 nucleotides: TGTGCCAGTAGACCACAGGGGACTGAAGCTTTCTTT.

This chain joins TRBV7-9 and TRBJ2-1; 8 bases line up with TRBD2. This CDR3 is 15 amino acids long. Unmatched junction bases numbered 8, after V lost 5 bases and J lost 5 bases. Germline values: CDR1 SEHNR, CDR2 FQNEAQ (reference sequence). CDR3 DNA: TGTGCCAGCAGCCTAACTAGCGGAGATGACAATGAGCAGTTCTTC. This encodes CASSLTSGDDNEQFF.